The clone carrying this T cell receptor (beta chain) is a singleton in its sample. These data belong to a study of blood T cell repertoires in COVID-19. The CDR3 has 14 amino acids. Germline V gene data show CDR1 as SEHNR and CDR2 as FQNEAQ (reference sequence). Trimming stripped 7 bases from V and 0 bases from J, with 11 bases between. Generated by immunoSEQ multiplex PCR, the TCRdb table keeps only in-frame clones and is missing some. The data contain approximately 300,000 clones, approximately 90% of them singletons. This receptor was taken from a man in his late teens or twenties with active or convalescent COVID-19. Material for sequencing was peripheral blood. The V and J genes are TRBV7-9 and TRBJ2-3, with D perhaps TRBD1 (6 bases). CDR3 protein: CASKGTQSTDTQYF. CDR3 DNA: TGTGCCAGCAAGGGGACACAGAGCACAGATACGCAGTATTTT.